A single sample is the source of the 21 T cell receptor beta chains below, sequenced in a study of OX40 agonist ivuxolimab in advanced cancers. Data came from immunoSEQ multiplex PCR; TCRdb stores just in-frame clones and leaves some out. The profile covers over 100,000 clones, with 80% to 90% appearing a single time and approximately 0.55% taken by the ten largest. The sequencing used CD4+ or CD8+ T cells sorted from blood, collected in a trial of the OX40 agonist ivuxolimab. Receptors originate from an adult with an advanced solid tumor such as melanoma, head and neck, liver or kidney cancer.

This chain uses TRBV18 with TRBJ1-3, with D tentatively TRBD1 (5 bases). V lost 4 bases, J lost 0 bases, and 16 bases lay in between. Germline V CDR1 and CDR2: KGHSH, LQKENI. The CDR3 length is 17 residues. The CDR3: CASSQGALRGSGNTIYF. For the CDR3, the DNA is TGTGCCAGCTCACAAGGGGCTCTGCGGGGCTCTGGAAACACCATATATTTT.

About this clone: Other DNA sequences in the sample encode the same CDR3. This chain links TRBV5-1 with TRBJ1-6; D call uncertain. Germline V lookup: CDR1 SGHRS, CDR2 YFSETQ. The CDR3 consists of 14 residues. V was cut by 0 bases and J by 4 bases, with 5 bases left in between. CDR3 sequence (DNA): TGCGCCAGCAGCTTGGGCCAGTATAATTCACCCCTCCACTTT. It yields the protein CASSLGQYNSPLHF.

This chain connects TRBV19 to TRBJ2-4; tentatively, D is TRBD1 (6 bases). Germline values: CDR1 LNHDA, CDR2 SQIVND (reference sequence). The V end lost 4 bases, the J end lost 0 bases, and 13 bases lay between the germline ends. The CDR3 has 16 amino acids. This CDR3 is CASSKPQGLAKNIQYF. CDR3 sequence (DNA): TGTGCCAGTAGTAAGCCCCAGGGGTTAGCCAAAAACATTCAGTACTTC.

This rearrangement joins TRBV7-9 to TRBJ1-6; TRBD1 matches at 9 bases. The V gene's germline CDR1 is SEHNR and CDR2 FQNEAQ (reference sequence). The CDR3 is 14 amino acids. Germline trimming cut 5 bases from V and 12 bases from J; bases unmatched to any gene: 8. CDR3 amino acids: CASSLGTGLGPLHF. The DNA for the CDR3 is TGTGCCAGCAGCCTGGGGACAGGGTTAGGACCCCTCCACTTT.

V gene TRBV11-2 combines with J gene TRBJ2-3, with TRBD2 matching 8 bases. The CDR3 sequence is 15 residues long. Germline V lookup: CDR1 SGHAT, CDR2 FQNNGV. Losses at the gene ends were 1 base for V and 3 bases for J; bases not matched to a gene: 3. CDR3 sequence reads: CASSLGAGATDTQYF. The CDR3 region has the DNA TGTGCCAGCAGCTTAGGAGCGGGGGCAACAGATACGCAGTATTTT.

The chain recombines TRBV27 with TRBJ2-7, with unresolved D. The germline CDR1 and CDR2 sequences are MNHEY and SMNVEV (reference sequence). The CDR3 contains 13 residues. With 7 bases removed from V and 3 bases from J, the gap between germline ends came to 13 bases. In DNA form, the CDR3 reads TGTGCCAGCAAGGGTAGGGCGAACTACGAGCAGTACTTC. It is translated as CASKGRANYEQYF.

CDR3 in amino acids: CASRGQGNQPQHF. Here the CDR3 DNA reads TGTGCCAGCAGAGGACAGGGCAATCAGCCCCAGCATTTT. The chain recombines TRBV28 with TRBJ1-5, with TRBD1 identical over 7 bases. The germline CDR1 and CDR2 sequences are MDHEN and SYDVKM. V gave up 6 bases and J gave up 2 bases; unmatched junction bases: 1. There are 13 residues in the CDR3.

V and J are TRBV7-3 and TRBJ2-5; 7 nucleotides agree with TRBD1. Germline V gives CDR1 SGHTA, CDR2 FQGTGA. The CDR3 is made up of 14 amino acids. The V segment lost 5 bases and the J segment 7 bases; nucleotides outside the gene matches: 10. For the CDR3, the DNA is TGTGCCAGCAGCAGAGGGACAGAGAGCGCGACCCAGTACTTC. Translating gives CASSRGTESATQYF.

The genes are TRBV28 and TRBJ1-5; D gene ambiguous. V was trimmed by 3 bases and J by 3 bases, leaving 6 bases between them. The CDR3 contains 13 residues. Germline V gene lookup returns CDR1 MDHEN and CDR2 SYDVKM. For the CDR3, the DNA is TGTGCCAGCAGTTTGGGGAACAATCAGCCCCAGCATTTT. Translating it yields CASSLGNNQPQHF.

The chain recombines TRBV4-1 with TRBJ2-6, with D maybe TRBD2 (6 bases). CDR3 length: 17 amino acids. The V gene lost 6 bases and the J gene lost 3 bases, with 18 bases spanning the gap. Germline V gives CDR1 MGHRA, CDR2 YSYEKL. The CDR3 is CASSQPGVLGGANVLTF. CDR3 sequence (DNA): TGCGCCAGCAGTCAACCGGGGGTATTGGGTGGGGCCAACGTCCTGACTTTC.

The chain carries TRBV4-2 and TRBJ2-6; D call uncertain. This CDR3 is built from 16 residues. V dropped 1 base and J dropped 0 bases, with 7 bases sitting between them. Germline V gene sequence: CDR1 LGHNA, CDR2 YNFKEQ. The CDR3 sequence: CASSQGLSSGANVLTF. In DNA, the CDR3 is TGTGCCAGCAGCCAAGGACTGAGCTCTGGGGCCAACGTCCTGACTTTC.

The gene calls are TRBV10-3 and TRBJ2-3, with TRBD2 matching over 8 bases. The trim removed 8 bases at V and 5 bases at J, leaving 12 bases unmatched. Germline assignment: CDR1 ENHRY and CDR2 SYGVKD. The CDR3 loop spans 15 amino acids. The CDR3 loop is CAIGKSGGQGDTQYF. The CDR3 DNA follows: TGTGCCATCGGAAAAAGCGGGGGCCAGGGAGATACGCAGTATTTT.

V and J are TRBV28 and TRBJ1-5, with 8 bases matching TRBD1. This CDR3 is 16 amino acids long. With 4 bases clipped from V and 1 base from J, the junction kept 6 bases outside the gene matches. The V gene's germline CDR1 is MDHEN and CDR2 SYDVKM. The CDR3 region is CASSSTGVGSNQPQHF. In DNA form, the CDR3 reads TGTGCCAGCAGTTCGACAGGGGTGGGCAGCAATCAGCCCCAGCATTTT.

The chain has TRBV5-1 and TRBJ2-3; TRBD2 matches at 13 bases. V shed 0 bases and J 2 bases; nucleotides not matched to a gene: 6. The V gene's germline CDR1 is SGHRS and CDR2 YFSETQ. The CDR3 extends over 18 amino acids. As DNA, the CDR3 is TGCGCCAGCAGCTTGGAACTAGCGGGGGGGCGGTCCACAGATACGCAGTATTTT. Its protein is CASSLELAGGRSTDTQYF.

The rearrangement joins TRBV30 to TRBJ2-3, with D possibly TRBD1 on 5 matching bases. The V end lost 4 bases, the J end lost 4 bases, and 9 bases lay between the germline ends. There are 12 residues in the CDR3. Germline CDR1 GTSNPN, CDR2 SVGIG (reference sequence). The CDR3 bases are TGTGCCTGGAAGGGGTTGGCAGATACGCAGTATTTT. It yields the protein CAWKGLADTQYF.

The CDR3 nucleotides read TGCGCCAGCAGCTCTGGCGGGGGGGCTGATGAGCAGTTCTTC. Translated: CASSSGGGADEQFF. The chain has TRBV5-1 and TRBJ2-1, with TRBD2 matching over 9 bases. V lost 3 bases, J lost 8 bases, and 6 bases stayed unmatched. The CDR3 totals 14 residues. From germline, CDR1 is SGHRS and CDR2 YFSETQ.

The V and J genes are TRBV19 and TRBJ1-1; D is unclear. This CDR3 region has 13 residues. The germline CDR1 and CDR2 sequences are LNHDA and SQIVND (reference sequence). V was clipped by 1 base and J by 1 base, with 4 bases between them. CDR3 in DNA: TGTGCCAGTAGTATAGCTACGAACACTGAAGCTTTCTTT. Its translation is CASSIATNTEAFF.

The chain carries TRBV7-2 and TRBJ1-6, with D perhaps TRBD1 (5 bases). Trimming took off 1 base at V and 7 bases at J, with 11 bases between the two ends. Germline V gene sequence: CDR1 SGHTA, CDR2 FQGNSA. The length of the CDR3 is 15 residues. As DNA, the CDR3 is TGTGCCAGCAGCTTAGAACTTCAGGGAAATTCACCCCTCCACTTT. Translating gives CASSLELQGNSPLHF.

The chain carries TRBV2 and TRBJ2-7; D is unclear. Between the trimmed V and J ends, which lost 7 bases and 2 bases, there was a span of 9 bases. The germline gives CDR1 SNHLY, CDR2 FYNNEI. There are 12 residues in the CDR3. The CDR3: CASTAVTYEQYF. Written as DNA, the CDR3 is TGTGCCAGCACTGCGGTTACCTACGAGCAGTACTTC. The entire variable domain, with the rest obtained from reference TRBV2 and TRBJ2-7, is as follows: EPEVTQTPSHQVTQMGQEVILRCVPISNHLYFYWYRQILGQKVEFLVSFYNNEISEKSEIFDDQFSVERPDGSNFTLKIRSTKLEDSAMYFCASTAVTYEQYFGPGTRLTVT.

This clone was seen only once. The V call is TRBV28, the J call TRBJ1-6; 8 positions agree with TRBD1. The CDR3 is 16 amino acids. Germline CDR1 is MDHEN and CDR2 is SYDVKM. The J segment lost 9 bases and the V segment lost 5 bases, leaving 12 bases of the junction unmatched. The CDR3 DNA reads TGTGCCAGCAGTCCATCGGACAGGGTAGGGAGTTCACCCCTCCACTTT. Its translation: CASSPSDRVGSSPLHF.

The J gene is TRBJ2-7, the V gene TRBV5-8, with D perhaps being TRBD1 or TRBD2 (5 bases each). CDR1 SGHTS and CDR2 YDEGEE come from the germline V gene. V lost 3 bases and J 6 bases, leaving 16 bases between the germline ends. The CDR3 runs 14 residues. The CDR3 DNA sequence: TGTGCCAGCAGCTACCCGCCGGGACCGGCCGAGCAGTACTTC. The encoded protein is CASSYPPGPAEQYF.